The entry below describes one T cell receptor beta chain. The method was immunoSEQ multiplex PCR; TCRdb's version includes in-frame clones alone and lacks a portion of them. The sample has around 170,000 clones, about 80% seen once. This record belongs to a study of blood T cell repertoires in COVID-19. Losses at the gene ends were 4 bases for V and 9 bases for J; bases not matched to a gene: 0. There are 11 residues in the CDR3. Germline CDR1 and CDR2: SGHRS and YFSETQ. The receptor was derived from a man between 45 and 60 years old who had recovered from COVID-19. The sequencing input was PBMCs or T cells enriched from blood (not recorded which). The chain combines TRBV5-1 with TRBJ2-1; 8 bases map to TRBD2. In nucleotides, the CDR3 is TGCGCCAGCAGCCTAGCGGGTGAGCAGTTCTTC. Protein: CASSLAGEQFF.